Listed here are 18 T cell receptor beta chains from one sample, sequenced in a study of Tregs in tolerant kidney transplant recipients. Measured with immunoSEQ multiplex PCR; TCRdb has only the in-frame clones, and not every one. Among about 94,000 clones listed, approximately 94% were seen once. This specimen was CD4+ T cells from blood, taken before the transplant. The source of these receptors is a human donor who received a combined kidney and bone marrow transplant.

CDR3 DNA sequence: TGTGCCAGCTCAAGCAAGCTAGCGGGGGTTGGCTACAATGAGCAGTTCTTC. Residues: CASSSKLAGVGYNEQFF. The chain links TRBV18 to TRBJ2-1; 10 bases are shared with TRBD2. This CDR3 is built from 17 residues. V trimming: 5 bases; J trimming: 3 bases; junction bases outside the gene matches: 10. Germline CDR1 and CDR2: KGHSH and LQKENI.

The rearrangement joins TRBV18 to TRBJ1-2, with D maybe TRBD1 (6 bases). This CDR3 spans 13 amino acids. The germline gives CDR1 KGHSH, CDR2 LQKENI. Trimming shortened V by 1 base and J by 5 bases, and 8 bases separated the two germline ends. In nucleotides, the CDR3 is TGTGCCAGCTCACCACAAGGACAGTATGGCTACACCTTC. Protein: CASSPQGQYGYTF.

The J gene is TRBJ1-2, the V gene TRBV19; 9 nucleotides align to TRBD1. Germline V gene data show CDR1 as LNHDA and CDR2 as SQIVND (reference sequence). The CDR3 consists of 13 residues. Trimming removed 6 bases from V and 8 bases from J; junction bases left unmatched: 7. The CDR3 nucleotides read TGTGCCAGTAGATACGACAGGGGGAACGGCTACACCTTC. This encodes CASRYDRGNGYTF.

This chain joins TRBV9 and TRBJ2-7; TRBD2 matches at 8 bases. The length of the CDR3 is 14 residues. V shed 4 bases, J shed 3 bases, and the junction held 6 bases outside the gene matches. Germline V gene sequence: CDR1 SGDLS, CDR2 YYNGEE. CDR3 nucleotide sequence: TGTGCCAGCAGCCCGGGACTAGTCGGCTACGAGCAGTACTTC. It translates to CASSPGLVGYEQYF.

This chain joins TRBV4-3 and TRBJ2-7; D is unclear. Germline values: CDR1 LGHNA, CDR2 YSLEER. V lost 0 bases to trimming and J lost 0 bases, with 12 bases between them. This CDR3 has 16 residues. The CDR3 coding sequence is TGCGCCAGCAGCCAAGATAATGGCAGAAGCTCCTACGAGCAGTACTTC. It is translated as CASSQDNGRSSYEQYF.

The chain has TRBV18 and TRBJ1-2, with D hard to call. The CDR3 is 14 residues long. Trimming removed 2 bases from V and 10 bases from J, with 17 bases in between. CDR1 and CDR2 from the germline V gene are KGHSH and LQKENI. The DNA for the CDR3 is TGTGCCAGCTCACCAAGGTCCAGCGCGATGTCCTACACCTTC. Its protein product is CASSPRSSAMSYTF.

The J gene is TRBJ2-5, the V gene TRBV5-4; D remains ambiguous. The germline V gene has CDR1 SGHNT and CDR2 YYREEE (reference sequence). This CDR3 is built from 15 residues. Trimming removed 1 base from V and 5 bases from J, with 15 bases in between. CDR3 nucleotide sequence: TGTGCCAGCAGCTTGACTATTCGCCTCGGGGAGACCCAGTACTTC. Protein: CASSLTIRLGETQYF.

The CDR3 coding sequence is TGTGCCAGCAGTTACTCGGGGACAGGGAACTACGAGCAGTACTTC. It yields the protein CASSYSGTGNYEQYF. The V and J genes are TRBV6-5 and TRBJ2-5, with TRBD1 matching over 9 bases. Judging by the DNA end, TRBJ2-7 fits better; the J call may be wrong. Germline-derived CDR1 and CDR2 are MNHEY and SVGAGI. The CDR3 has 15 amino acids.

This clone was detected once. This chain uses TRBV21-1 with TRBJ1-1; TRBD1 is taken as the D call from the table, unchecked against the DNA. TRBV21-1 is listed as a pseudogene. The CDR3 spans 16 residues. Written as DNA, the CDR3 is TGTGCCAGCAGCAAAGGACAGGGGAGGGGGAACACTGAAGCTTTCTTT. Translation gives CASSKGQGRGNTEAFF.

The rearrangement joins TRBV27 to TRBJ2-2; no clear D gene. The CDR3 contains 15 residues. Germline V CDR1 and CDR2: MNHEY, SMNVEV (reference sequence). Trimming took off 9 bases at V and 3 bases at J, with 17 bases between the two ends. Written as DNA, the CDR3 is TGTGCCAGTACTCCAATCGGGTATGACACCGGGGAGCTGTTTTTT. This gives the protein CASTPIGYDTGELFF.

The CDR3 DNA follows: TGTGCCACCAGCAGAGAAGCGCCGACTAGCGGGGGAGAGACCCAGTACTTC. This sequence encodes CATSREAPTSGGETQYF. V usage is TRBV15 and J usage is TRBJ2-5; TRBD2 matches at 12 bases. From germline, CDR1 is LNHNV and CDR2 YYDKDF (reference sequence). The CDR3 runs to 17 residues. The V and J ends lost 0 bases and 4 bases, in that order; junction bases with no gene match: 6.

The CDR3 region has the DNA TGTGCCAGCAGCTTAGGGGCCAGTCCCCTCTCAGAGACCCAGTACTTC. Translation: CASSLGASPLSETQYF. The chain combines TRBV7-2 with TRBJ2-5; D remains unclear. The germline V gene has CDR1 SGHTA and CDR2 FQGNSA. This CDR3 spans 16 amino acids. Trimming took off 1 base at V and 4 bases at J, with 16 bases between the two ends.

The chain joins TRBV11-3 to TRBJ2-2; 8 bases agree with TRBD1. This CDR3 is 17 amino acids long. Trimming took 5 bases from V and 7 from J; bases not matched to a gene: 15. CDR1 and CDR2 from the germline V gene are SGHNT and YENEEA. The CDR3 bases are TGTGCCAGCAGCCCCCCTGGGGGCAGGGGGCTTATCGGGGAGCTGTTTTTT. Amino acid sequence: CASSPPGGRGLIGELFF.

CDR3 DNA: TGTGCCTGGAGTCTCCGCGGACTAGCGGGAGGTGGGGAGACCCAGTACTTC. Translated: CAWSLRGLAGGGETQYF. The chain couples TRBV30 to TRBJ2-5, with TRBD2 identical over 14 bases. Germline V lookup: CDR1 GTSNPN, CDR2 SVGIG (reference sequence). The CDR3 consists of 17 residues. V lost 2 bases, J lost 5 bases, and 10 bases stayed unmatched.

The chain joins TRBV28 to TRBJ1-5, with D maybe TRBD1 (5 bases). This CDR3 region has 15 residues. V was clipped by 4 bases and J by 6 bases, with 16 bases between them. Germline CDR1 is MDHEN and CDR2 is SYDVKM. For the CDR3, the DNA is TGTGCCAGCAGTTCCCATTCAGGGTTACGTCAGCCCCAGCATTTT. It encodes CASSSHSGLRQPQHF.

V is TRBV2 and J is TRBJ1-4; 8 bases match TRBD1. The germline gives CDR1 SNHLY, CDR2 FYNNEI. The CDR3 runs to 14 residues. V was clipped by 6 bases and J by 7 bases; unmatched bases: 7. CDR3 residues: CASRFRGLVEKLFF. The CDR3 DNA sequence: TGTGCCAGCAGATTCAGGGGGCTGGTTGAAAAACTGTTTTTT.

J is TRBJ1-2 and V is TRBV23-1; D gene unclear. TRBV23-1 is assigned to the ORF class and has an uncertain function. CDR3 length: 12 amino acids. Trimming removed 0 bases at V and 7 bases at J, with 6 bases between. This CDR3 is CASSQSEGGYTF. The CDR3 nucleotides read TGCGCCAGCAGTCAATCTGAGGGTGGCTACACCTTC.

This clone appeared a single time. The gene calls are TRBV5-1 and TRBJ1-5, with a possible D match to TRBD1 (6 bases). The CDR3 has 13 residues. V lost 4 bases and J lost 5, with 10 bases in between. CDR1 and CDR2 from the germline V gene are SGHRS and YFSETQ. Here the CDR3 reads CASSPGVDQPQHF. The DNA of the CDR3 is TGCGCCAGCAGCCCAGGGGTTGATCAGCCCCAGCATTTT.